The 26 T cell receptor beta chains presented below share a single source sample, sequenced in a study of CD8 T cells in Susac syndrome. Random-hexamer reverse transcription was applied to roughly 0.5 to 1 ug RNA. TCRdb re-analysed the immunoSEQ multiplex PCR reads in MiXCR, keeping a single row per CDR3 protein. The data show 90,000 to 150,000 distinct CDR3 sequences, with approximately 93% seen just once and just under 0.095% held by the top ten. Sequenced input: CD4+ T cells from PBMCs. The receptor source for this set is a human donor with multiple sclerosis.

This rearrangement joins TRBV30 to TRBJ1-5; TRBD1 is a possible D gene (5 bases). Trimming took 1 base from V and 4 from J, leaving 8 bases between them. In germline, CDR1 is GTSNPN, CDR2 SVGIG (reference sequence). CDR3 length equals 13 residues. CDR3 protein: CAWSEDTNQPQHF. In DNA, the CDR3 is TGTGCCTGGAGTGAGGACACAAATCAGCCCCAGCATTTT.

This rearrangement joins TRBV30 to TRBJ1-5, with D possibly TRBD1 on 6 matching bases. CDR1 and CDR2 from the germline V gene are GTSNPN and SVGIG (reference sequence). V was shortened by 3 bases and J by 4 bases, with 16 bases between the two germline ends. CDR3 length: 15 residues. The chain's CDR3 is CAWSPVGGGNQPQHF. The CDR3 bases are TGTGCCTGGAGCCCCGTAGGGGGAGGGAATCAGCCCCAGCATTTT.

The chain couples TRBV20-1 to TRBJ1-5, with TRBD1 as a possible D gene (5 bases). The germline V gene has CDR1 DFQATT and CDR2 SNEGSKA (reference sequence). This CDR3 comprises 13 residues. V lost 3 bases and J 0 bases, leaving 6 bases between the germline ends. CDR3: CSASRDSNQPQHF. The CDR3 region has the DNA TGCAGTGCTAGCAGGGATAGCAATCAGCCCCAGCATTTT.

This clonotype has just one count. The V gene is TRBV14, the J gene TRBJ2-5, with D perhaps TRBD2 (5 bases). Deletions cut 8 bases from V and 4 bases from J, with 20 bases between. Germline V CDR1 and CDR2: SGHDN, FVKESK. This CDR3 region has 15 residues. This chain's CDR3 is CASSGAEHTLETQYF. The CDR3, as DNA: TGTGCCAGCTCCGGAGCGGAGCATACTCTAGAGACCCAGTACTTC. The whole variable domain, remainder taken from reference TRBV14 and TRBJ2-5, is EAGVTQFPSHSVIEKGQTVTLRCDPISGHDNLYWYRRVMGKEIKFLLHFVKESKQDESGMPNNRFLAERTGGTYSTLKVQPAELEDSGVYFCASSGAEHTLETQYFGPGTRLLVL.

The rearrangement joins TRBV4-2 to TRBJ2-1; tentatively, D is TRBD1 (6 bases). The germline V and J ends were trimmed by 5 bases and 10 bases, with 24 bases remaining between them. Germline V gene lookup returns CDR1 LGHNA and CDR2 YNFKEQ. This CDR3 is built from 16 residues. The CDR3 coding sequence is TGTGCCAGCAGCAGTACAGGGTCCGAGATCGTCGAGGAGCAGTTCTTC. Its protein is CASSSTGSEIVEEQFF.

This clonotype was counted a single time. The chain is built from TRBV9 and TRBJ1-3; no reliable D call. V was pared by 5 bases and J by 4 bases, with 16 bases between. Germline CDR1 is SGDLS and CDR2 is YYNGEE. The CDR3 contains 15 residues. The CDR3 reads CASRKGLLSGNTIYF. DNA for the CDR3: TGTGCCAGCAGAAAAGGCTTACTCTCCGGAAACACCATATATTTT.

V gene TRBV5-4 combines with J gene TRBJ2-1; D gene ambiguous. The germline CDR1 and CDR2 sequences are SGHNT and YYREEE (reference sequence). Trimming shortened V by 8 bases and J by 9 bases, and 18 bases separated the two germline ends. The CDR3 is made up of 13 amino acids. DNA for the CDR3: TGTGCCAGTAGTTTGGACGCCGCAAGTGAGCAGTTCTTC. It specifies CASSLDAASEQFF.

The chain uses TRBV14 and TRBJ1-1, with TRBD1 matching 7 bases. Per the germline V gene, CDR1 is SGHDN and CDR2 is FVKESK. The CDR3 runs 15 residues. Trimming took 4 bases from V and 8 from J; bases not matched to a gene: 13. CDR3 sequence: CASSLSDRVRREAFF. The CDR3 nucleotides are TGTGCCAGCAGCCTATCTGACAGGGTAAGGCGAGAAGCTTTCTTT.

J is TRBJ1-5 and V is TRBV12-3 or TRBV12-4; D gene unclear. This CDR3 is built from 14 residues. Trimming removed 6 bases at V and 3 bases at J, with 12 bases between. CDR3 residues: CASSSTGSNQPQHF. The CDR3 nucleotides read TGTGCCAGCAGCTCGACCGGTTCCAATCAGCCCCAGCATTTT.

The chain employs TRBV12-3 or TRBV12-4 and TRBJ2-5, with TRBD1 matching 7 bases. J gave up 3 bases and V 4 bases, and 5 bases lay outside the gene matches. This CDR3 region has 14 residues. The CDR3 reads CASSYSQGEETQYF. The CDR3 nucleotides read TGTGCCAGCAGTTACTCGCAGGGGGAAGAGACCCAGTACTTC.

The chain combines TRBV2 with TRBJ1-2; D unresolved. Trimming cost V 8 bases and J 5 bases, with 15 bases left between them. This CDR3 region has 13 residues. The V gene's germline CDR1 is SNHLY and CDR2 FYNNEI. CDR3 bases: TGTGCCAGCCTGGCAGGCACCCTATATGGCTACACCTTC. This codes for CASLAGTLYGYTF.

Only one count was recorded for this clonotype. CDR3 residues: CATRQGVGTDTQYF. The CDR3 DNA is TGTGCCACCCGACAGGGGGTAGGGACAGATACGCAGTATTTT. The chain is built from TRBV6-2 or TRBV6-3 and TRBJ2-3; 9 bases match TRBD1. The trim removed 10 bases at V and 3 bases at J, leaving 8 bases unmatched. Germline V lookup: CDR1 MNHEY, CDR2 SVGEGT. The CDR3 has 14 residues.

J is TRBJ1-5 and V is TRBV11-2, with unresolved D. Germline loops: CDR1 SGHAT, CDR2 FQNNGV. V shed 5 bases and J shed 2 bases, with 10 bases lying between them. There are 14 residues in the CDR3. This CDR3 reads CASSIPGRNQPQHF. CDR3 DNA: TGTGCCAGCAGCATCCCTGGTCGCAATCAGCCCCAGCATTTT.

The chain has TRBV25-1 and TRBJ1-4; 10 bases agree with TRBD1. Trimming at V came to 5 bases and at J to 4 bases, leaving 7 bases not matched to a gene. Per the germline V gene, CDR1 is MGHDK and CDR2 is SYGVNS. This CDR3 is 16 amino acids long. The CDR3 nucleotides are TGTGCCAGCAGTCCGTACGGACAGGGGGTTAATGAAAAACTGTTTTTT. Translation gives CASSPYGQGVNEKLFF.

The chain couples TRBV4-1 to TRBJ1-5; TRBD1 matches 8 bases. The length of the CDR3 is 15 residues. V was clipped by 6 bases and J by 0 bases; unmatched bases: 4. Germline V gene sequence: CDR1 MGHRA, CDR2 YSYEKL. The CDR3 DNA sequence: TGCGCCAGCAGGGCACAGGGGGATAGCAATCAGCCCCAGCATTTT. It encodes CASRAQGDSNQPQHF.

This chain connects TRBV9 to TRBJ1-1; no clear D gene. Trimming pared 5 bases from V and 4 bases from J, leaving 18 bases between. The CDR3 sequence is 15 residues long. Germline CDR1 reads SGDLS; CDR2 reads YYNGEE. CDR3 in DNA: TGTGCCAGCAGTAGGGAGAATCAGGCCATCACTGAAGCTTTCTTT. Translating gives CASSRENQAITEAFF.

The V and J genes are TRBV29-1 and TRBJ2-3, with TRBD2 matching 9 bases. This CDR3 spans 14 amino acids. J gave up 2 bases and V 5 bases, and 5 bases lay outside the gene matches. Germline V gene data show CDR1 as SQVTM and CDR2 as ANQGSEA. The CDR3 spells CSVTGGGDTDTQYF. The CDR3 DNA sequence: TGCAGCGTTACTGGCGGGGGGGACACAGATACGCAGTATTTT.

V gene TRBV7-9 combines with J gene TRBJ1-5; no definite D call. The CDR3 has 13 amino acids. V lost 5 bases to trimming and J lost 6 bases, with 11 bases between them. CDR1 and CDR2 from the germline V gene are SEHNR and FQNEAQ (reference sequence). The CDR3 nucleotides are TGTGCCAGCAGCGGCGAGGGCAGTCAGCCCCAGCATTTT. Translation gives CASSGEGSQPQHF.

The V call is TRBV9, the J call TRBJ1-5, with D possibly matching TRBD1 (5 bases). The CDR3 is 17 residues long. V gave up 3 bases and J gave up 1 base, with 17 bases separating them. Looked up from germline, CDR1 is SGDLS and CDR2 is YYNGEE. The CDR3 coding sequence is TGTGCCAGCAGCGAGGGAGACAGATCCCGGAGCAATCAGCCCCAGCATTTT. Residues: CASSEGDRSRSNQPQHF. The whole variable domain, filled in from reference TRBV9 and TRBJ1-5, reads DSGVTQTPKHLITATGQRVTLRCSPRSGDLSVYWYQQSLDQGLQFLIQYYNGEERAKGNILERFSAQQFPDLHSELNLSSLELGDSALYFCASSEGDRSRSNQPQHFGDGTRLSIL.

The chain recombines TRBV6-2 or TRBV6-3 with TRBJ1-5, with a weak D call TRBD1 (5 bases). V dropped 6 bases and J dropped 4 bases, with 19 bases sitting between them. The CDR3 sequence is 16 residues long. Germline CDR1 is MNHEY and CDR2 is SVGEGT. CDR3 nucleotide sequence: TGTGCCAGCAGATCAGACAGTTTTATGTTGAATCAGCCCCAGCATTTT. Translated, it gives CASRSDSFMLNQPQHF.

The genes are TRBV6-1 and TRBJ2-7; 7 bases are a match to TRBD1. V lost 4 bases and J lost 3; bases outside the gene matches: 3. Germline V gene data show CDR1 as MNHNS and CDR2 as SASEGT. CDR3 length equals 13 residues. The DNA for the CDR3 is TGTGCCAGCAGTGCAAACAGGGGCTACGAGCAGTACTTC. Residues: CASSANRGYEQYF.

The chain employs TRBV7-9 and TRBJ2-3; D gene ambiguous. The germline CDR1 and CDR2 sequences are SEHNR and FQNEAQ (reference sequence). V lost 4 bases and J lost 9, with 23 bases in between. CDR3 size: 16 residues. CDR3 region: CASSSSSPYSSPTQYF. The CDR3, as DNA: TGTGCCAGCAGCTCCAGCTCGCCTTACAGCTCCCCCACGCAGTATTTT.

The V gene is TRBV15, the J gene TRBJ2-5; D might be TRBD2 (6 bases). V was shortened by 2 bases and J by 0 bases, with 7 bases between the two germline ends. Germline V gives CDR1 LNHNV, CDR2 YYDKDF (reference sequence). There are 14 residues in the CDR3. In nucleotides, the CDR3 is TGTGCCACCAGCAGACTAGCGTACCAAGAGACCCAGTACTTC. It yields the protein CATSRLAYQETQYF.

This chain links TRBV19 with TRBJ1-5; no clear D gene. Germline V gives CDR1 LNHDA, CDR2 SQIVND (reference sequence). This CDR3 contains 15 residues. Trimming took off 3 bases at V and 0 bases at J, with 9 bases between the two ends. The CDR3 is CASSIITHSNQPQHF. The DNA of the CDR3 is TGTGCCAGTAGTATCATCACCCATAGCAATCAGCCCCAGCATTTT.

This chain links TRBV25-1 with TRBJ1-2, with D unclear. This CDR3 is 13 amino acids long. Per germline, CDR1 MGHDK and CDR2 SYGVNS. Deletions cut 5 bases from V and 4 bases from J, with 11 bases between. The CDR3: CASSFLGSYGYTF. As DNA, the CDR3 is TGTGCCAGCAGTTTTTTGGGTAGCTATGGCTACACCTTC.

CDR3 amino acids: CASSGERGKQFF. In DNA, the CDR3 is TGCGCCAGCAGCGGCGAGCGGGGGAAGCAGTTCTTC. The chain employs TRBV5-1 and TRBJ2-1; 8 nucleotides align to TRBD2. Germline V gene lookup returns CDR1 SGHRS and CDR2 YFSETQ. The CDR3 has 12 amino acids. V shed 4 bases, J shed 11 bases, and the junction held 5 bases outside the gene matches.